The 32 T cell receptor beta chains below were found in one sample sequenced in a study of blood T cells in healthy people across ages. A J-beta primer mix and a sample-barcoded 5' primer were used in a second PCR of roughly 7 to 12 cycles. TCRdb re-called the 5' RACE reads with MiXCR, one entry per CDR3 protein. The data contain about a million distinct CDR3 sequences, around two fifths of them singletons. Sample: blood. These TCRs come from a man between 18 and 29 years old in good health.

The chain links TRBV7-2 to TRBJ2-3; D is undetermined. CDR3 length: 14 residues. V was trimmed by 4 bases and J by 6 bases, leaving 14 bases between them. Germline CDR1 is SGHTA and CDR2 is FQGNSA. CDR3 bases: TGTGCCAGCAGCTCCTGGACGGAGTCGGATACGCAGTATTTT. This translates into CASSSWTESDTQYF.

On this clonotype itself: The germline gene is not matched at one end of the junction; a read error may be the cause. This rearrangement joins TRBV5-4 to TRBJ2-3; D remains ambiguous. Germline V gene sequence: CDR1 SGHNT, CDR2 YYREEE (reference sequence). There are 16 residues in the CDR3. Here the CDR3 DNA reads TGTGCCAGCAGCTCCCCGGGCAGATTAGGCACCGATACGCAGTATTTT. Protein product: CASSSPGRLGTDTQYF. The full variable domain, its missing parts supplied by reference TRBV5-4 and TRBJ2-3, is ETGVTQSPTHLIKTRGQQVTLRCSSQSGHNTVSWYQQALGQGPQFIFQYYREEENGRGNFPPRFSGLQFPNYSSELNVNALELDDSALYLCASSSPGRLGTDTQYFGPGTRLTVL.

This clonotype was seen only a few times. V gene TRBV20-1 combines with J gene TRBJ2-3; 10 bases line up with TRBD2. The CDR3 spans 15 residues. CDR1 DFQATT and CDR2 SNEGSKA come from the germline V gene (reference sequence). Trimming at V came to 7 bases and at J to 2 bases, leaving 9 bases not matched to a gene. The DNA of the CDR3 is TGCAGTGTTTTAGCAGCGGGGGGGAACACAGATACGCAGTATTTT. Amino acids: CSVLAAGGNTDTQYF.

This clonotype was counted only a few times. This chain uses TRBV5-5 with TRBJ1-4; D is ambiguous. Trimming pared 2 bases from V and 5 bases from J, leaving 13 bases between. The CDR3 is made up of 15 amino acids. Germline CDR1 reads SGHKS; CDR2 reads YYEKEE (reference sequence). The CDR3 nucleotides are TGTGCCAGCAGCTTCTTCCCGGGCCCAAATGAAAAACTGTTTTTT. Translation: CASSFFPGPNEKLFF.

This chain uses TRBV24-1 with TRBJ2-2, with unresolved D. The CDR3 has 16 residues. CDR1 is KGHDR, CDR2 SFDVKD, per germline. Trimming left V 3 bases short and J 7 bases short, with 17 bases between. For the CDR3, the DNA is TGTGCCACCAGTGATCCCTCGGCCGACTTGCTCGGGGAGCTGTTTTTT. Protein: CATSDPSADLLGELFF.

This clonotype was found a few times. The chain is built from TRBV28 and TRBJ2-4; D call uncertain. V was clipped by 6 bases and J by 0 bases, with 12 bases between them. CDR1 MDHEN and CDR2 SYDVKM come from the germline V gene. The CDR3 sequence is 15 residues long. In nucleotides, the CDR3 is TGTGCCAGCAGCCCCAGATCAGTAGCCAAAAACATTCAGTACTTC. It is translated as CASSPRSVAKNIQYF.

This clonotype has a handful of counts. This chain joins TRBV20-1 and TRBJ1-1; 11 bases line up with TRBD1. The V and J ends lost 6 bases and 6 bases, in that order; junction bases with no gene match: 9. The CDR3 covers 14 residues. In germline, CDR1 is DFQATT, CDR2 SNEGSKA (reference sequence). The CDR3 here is CSATRTGGNSEAFF. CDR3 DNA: TGCAGTGCCACCCGGACAGGGGGCAACTCTGAAGCTTTCTTT.

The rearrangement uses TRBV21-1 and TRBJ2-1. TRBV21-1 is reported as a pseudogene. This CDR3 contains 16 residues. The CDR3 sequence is CASSKPQSLTYNEQFF. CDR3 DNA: TGTGCCAGCAGCAAACCCCAGAGCCTAACCTACAATGAGCAGTTCTTC.

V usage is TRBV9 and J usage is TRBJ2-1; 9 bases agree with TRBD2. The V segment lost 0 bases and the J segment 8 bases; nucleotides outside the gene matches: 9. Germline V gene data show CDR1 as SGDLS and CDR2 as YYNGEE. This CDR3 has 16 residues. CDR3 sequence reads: CASSVEPGLAYDEQFF. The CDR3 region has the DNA TGTGCCAGCAGCGTAGAACCGGGACTAGCTTACGATGAGCAGTTCTTC. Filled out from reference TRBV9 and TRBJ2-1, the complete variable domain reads DSGVTQTPKHLITATGQRVTLRCSPRSGDLSVYWYQQSLDQGLQFLIQYYNGEERAKGNILERFSAQQFPDLHSELNLSSLELGDSALYFCASSVEPGLAYDEQFFGPGTRLTVL.

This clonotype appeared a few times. The CDR3 protein is CSVEEGWGEKLFF. The CDR3 bases are TGCAGCGTTGAGGAAGGGTGGGGTGAAAAACTGTTTTTT. This rearrangement joins TRBV29-1 to TRBJ1-4; D gene unclear. The germline V and J ends were trimmed by 3 bases and 7 bases, with 12 bases remaining between them. CDR3 length: 13 residues. Germline lookup yields CDR1 SQVTM and CDR2 ANQGSEA.

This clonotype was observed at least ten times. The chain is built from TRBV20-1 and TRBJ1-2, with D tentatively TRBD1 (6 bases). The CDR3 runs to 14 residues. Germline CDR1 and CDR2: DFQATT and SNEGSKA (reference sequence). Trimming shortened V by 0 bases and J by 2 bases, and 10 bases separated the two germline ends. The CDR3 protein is CSARDRTVNYGYTF. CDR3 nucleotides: TGCAGTGCTAGAGATAGGACAGTCAACTATGGCTACACCTTC.

CDR3 DNA sequence: TGTGCCAGCAGTTTTTGGCAGGGGGCACACGAGCAGTACTTC. Amino acid sequence: CASSFWQGAHEQYF. The rearrangement uses TRBV28 and TRBJ2-7, with 8 bases fitting TRBD1. This CDR3 spans 14 amino acids. Germline V gives CDR1 MDHEN, CDR2 SYDVKM. V was pared by 3 bases and J by 5 bases, with 6 bases of the junction left unmatched.

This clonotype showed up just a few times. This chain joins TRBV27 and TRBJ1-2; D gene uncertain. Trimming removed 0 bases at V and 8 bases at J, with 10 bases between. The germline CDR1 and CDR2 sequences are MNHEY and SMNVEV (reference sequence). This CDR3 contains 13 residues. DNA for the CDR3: TGTGCCAGCAGTTTATCGCGTGGGCGAGGCTACACCTTC. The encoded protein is CASSLSRGRGYTF.

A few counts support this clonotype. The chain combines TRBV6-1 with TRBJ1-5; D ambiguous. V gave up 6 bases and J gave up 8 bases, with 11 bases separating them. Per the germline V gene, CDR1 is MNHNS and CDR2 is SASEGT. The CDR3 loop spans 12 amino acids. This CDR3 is CASRAFLEPQHF. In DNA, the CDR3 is TGTGCCAGCAGGGCGTTCTTGGAGCCCCAGCATTTT.

CDR3 amino acids: CASNFGNTEAFF. Written as DNA, the CDR3 is TGTGCCAGTAATTTCGGGAACACTGAAGCTTTCTTT. This chain connects TRBV19 to TRBJ1-1; unclear D gene. In germline, CDR1 is LNHDA, CDR2 SQIVND (reference sequence). The V and J ends lost 7 bases and 1 base respectively, with 7 bases between them. CDR3 length equals 12 residues. Based on the CDR3 plus reference TRBV19 and TRBJ1-1, the full variable domain is DGGITQSPKYLFRKEGQNVTLSCEQNLNHDAMYWYRQDPGQGLRLIYYSQIVNDFQKGDIAEGYSVSREKKESFPLTVTSAQKNPTAFYLCASNFGNTEAFFGQGTRLTVV.

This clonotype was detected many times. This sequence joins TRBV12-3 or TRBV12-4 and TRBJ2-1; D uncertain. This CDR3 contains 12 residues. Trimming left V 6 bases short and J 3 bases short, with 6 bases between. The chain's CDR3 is CASSLFYNEQFF. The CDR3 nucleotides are TGTGCCAGCAGCTTATTCTACAATGAGCAGTTCTTC.

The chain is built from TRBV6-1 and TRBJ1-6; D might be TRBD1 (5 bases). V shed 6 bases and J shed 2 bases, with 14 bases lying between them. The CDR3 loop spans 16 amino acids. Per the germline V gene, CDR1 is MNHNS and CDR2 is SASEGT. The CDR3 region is CASSLREAAYNSPLHF. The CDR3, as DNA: TGTGCCAGCAGCCTCAGGGAGGCTGCCTATAATTCACCCCTCCACTTT.

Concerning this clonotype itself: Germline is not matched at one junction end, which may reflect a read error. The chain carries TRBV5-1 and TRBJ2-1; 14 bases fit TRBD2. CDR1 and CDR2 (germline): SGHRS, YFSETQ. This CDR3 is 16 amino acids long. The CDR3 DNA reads TGCGCCTGCAGCTTTCGACTAGCGGGGGGGCCTAATGAGCAGTTCTTC. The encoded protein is CACSFRLAGGPNEQFF.

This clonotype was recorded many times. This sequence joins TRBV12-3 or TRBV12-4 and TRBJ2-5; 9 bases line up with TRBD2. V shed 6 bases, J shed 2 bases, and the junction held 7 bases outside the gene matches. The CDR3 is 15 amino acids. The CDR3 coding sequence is TGTGCCAGCAGATCTAGCGGGGTTCAACAAGAGACCCAGTACTTC. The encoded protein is CASRSSGVQQETQYF.

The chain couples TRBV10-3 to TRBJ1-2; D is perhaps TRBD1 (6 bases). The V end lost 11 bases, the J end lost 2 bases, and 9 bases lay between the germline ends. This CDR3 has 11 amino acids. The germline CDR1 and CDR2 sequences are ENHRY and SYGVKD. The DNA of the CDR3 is TGTGCCTGCAGGGGAAACTATGGCTACACCTTC. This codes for CACRGNYGYTF.

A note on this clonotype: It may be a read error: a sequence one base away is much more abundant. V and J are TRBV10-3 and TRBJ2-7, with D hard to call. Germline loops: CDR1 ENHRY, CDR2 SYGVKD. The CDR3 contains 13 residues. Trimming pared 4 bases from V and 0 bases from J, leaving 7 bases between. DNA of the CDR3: TGTGCCATCAGTGGCGCAGCCTCCTACGAGCAGTACTTC. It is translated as CAISGAASYEQYF.

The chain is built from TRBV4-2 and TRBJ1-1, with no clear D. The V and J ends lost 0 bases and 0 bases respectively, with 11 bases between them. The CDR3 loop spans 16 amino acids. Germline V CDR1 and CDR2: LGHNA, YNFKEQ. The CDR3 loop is CASSQETLGMNTEAFF. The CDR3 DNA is TGTGCCAGCAGCCAAGAGACCTTGGGCATGAACACTGAAGCTTTCTTT.

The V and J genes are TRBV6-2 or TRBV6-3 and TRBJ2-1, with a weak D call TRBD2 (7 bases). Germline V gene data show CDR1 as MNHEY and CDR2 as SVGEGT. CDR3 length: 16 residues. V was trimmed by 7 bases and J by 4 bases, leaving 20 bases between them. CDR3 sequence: CASTPWGGQNYNEQFF. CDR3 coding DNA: TGTGCCAGCACTCCGTGGGGGGGACAAAATTACAATGAGCAGTTCTTC.

Here the CDR3 reads CASSSTSGGADEQYF. The DNA of the CDR3 is TGTGCCAGCAGCTCCACTAGCGGGGGGGCAGATGAGCAGTACTTC. This chain joins TRBV25-1 and TRBJ2-7, with 13 bases aligning to TRBD2. Unmatched junction bases numbered 9, after V lost 6 bases and J lost 7 bases. The CDR3 runs 15 residues. Germline V CDR1 and CDR2: MGHDK, SYGVNS.

This CDR3 reads CASSPRPAGFSNEQFF. CDR3 nucleotide sequence: TGCGCCAGCAGCCCAAGACCTGCGGGATTCTCCAATGAGCAGTTCTTC. The chain recombines TRBV4-3 with TRBJ2-1; maybe TRBD2 (6 bases). This CDR3 contains 16 residues. V dropped 4 bases and J dropped 6 bases, with 19 bases sitting between them. Germline V CDR1 and CDR2: LGHNA, YSLEER.

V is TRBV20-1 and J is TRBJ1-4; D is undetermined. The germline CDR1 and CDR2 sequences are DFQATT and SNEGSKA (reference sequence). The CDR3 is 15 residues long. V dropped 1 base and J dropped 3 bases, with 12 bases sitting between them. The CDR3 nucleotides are TGCAGTGCTAGAGTTCATTCCGAGGCTAATGAAAAACTGTTTTTT. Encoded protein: CSARVHSEANEKLFF.

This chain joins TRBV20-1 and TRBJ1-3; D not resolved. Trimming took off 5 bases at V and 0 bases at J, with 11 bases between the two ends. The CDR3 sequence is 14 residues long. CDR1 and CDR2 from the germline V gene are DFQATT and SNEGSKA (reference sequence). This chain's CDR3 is CSALSPDSGNTIYF. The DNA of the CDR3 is TGCAGTGCTCTGAGCCCCGACTCTGGAAACACCATATATTTT.

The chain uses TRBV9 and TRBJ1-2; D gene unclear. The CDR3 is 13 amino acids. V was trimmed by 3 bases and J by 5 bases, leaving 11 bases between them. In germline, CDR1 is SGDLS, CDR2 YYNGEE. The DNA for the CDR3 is TGTGCCAGCAGCGGAGTAGGCCCTTATGGCTACACCTTC. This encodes CASSGVGPYGYTF.

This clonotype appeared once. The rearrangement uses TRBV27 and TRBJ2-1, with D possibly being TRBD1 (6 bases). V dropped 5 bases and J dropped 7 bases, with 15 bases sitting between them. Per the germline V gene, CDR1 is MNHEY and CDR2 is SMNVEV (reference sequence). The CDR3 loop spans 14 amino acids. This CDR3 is CASSVNRVNNEQFF. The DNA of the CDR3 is TGTGCCAGCAGTGTAAACAGGGTGAATAATGAGCAGTTCTTC.

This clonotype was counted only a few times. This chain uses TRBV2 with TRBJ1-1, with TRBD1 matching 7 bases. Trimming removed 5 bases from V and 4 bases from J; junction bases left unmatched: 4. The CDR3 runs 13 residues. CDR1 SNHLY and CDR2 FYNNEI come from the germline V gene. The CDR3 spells CASSTQGGTEAFF. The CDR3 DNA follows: TGTGCCAGCAGTACCCAGGGGGGCACTGAAGCTTTCTTT.

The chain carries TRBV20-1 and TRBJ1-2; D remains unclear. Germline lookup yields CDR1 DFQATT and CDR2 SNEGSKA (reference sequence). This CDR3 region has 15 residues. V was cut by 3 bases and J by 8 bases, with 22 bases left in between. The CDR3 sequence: CSASAGLDRLKGYTF. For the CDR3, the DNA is TGCAGTGCTAGCGCTGGATTAGACCGCTTGAAAGGCTACACCTTC.

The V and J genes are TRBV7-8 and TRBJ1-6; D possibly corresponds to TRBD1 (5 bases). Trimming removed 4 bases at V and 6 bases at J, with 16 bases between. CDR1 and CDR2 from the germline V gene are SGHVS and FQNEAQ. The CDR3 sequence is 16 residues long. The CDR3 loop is CASSYLGRQINSPLHF. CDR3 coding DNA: TGTGCCAGCAGCTACCTAGGGCGACAGATTAATTCACCCCTCCACTTT.